Described below is a single T cell receptor (delta chain) sequence and its context. An end of the junction does not agree with germline; a read error may underlie this. This sample is drawn from a study of gamma-delta chains in newborns, infants, children. TCRdb reprocessed the reads through CATT. The data contain around 9,700 delta-chain clones, 20% to 25% of them singletons. CDR1 and CDR2 from the germline V gene are GEAIGNYY and EKD. The CDR3 loop spans 19 amino acids. The J gene is TRDJ1, the V gene TRDV2; TRDD3 agrees at 9 bases. Specimen: blood. The TCR sequence derives from a child who was a newborn, infant or young child, either healthy, febrile or measles-vaccinated (not recorded which). In nucleotides, the CDR3 is TGTGCCTGTGACACCGGGACTGGGGGAGACTCAAGTGGTGCCGATAAAATCATCTTT. Its translation: CACDTGTGGDSSGADKIIF.